What follows describes a single T cell receptor (beta chain). The sample belongs to a study of identical twins. The authors used template switching to add a universal primer site and gave cDNA unique molecular identifiers. TCRdb processed the 5' RACE reads anew with MiXCR; each CDR3 protein has one entry. There are 1.5 million to 2 million distinct CDR3 sequences in the sample; less than 40% occur only once, and about 0.27% lies in the top ten. Losses at the gene ends were 4 bases for V and 0 bases for J; bases not matched to a gene: 9. The CDR3 runs to 17 residues. CDR1 ENHRY and CDR2 SYGVKD come from the germline V gene.

Sequenced sample: cord blood. The sequence derives from a newborn girl in good health. The chain couples TRBV10-3 to TRBJ2-1; 7 bases map to TRBD2. Here the CDR3 DNA reads TGTGCCATCAGTGGCGGCAGCGGGGTCAGCTCCTACAATGAGCAGTTCTTC. Translating gives CAISGGSGVSSYNEQFF.